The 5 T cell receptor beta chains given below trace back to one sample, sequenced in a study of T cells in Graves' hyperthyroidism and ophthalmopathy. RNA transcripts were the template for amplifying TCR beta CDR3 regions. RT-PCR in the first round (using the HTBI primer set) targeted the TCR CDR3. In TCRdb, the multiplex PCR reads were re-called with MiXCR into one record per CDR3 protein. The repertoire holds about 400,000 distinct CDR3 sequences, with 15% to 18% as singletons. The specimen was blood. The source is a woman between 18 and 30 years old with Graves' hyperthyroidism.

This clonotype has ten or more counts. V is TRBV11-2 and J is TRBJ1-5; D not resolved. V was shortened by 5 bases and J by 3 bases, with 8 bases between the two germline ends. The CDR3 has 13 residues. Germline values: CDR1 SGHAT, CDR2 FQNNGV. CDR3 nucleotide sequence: TGTGCCAGCAGCCCCCTCTCCAATCAGCCCCAGCATTTT. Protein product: CASSPLSNQPQHF.

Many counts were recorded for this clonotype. The CDR3 coding sequence is TGTGCCAGCAGCCGTCGAGGGGTTAGGCAAGAGACCCAGTACTTC. It codes for CASSRRGVRQETQYF. The chain recombines TRBV28 with TRBJ2-5, with D perhaps being TRBD1 or TRBD2 (5 bases each). The germline V gene has CDR1 MDHEN and CDR2 SYDVKM. Trimming took 6 bases from V and 2 from J, leaving 16 bases between them. The CDR3 extends over 15 amino acids.

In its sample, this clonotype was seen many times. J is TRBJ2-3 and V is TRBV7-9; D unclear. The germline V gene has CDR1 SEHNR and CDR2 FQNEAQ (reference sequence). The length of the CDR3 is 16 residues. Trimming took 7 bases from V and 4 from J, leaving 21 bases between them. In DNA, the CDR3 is TGTGCCAGCATGATAGGCACCTCCCAACGCCCAGATACGCAGTATTTT. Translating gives CASMIGTSQRPDTQYF. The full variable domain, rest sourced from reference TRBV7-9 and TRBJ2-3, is DTGVSQNPRHKITKRGQNVTFRCDPISEHNRLYWYRQTLGQGPEFLTYFQNEAQLEKSRLLSDRFSAERPKGSFSTLEIQRTEQGDSAMYLCASMIGTSQRPDTQYFGPGTRLTVL.

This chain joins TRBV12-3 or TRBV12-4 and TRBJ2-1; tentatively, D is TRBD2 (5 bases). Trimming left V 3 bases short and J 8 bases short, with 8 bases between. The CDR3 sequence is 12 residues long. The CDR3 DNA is TGTGCCAGCAGTTTCGGGGTCCATGAGCAGTTCTTC. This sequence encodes CASSFGVHEQFF.

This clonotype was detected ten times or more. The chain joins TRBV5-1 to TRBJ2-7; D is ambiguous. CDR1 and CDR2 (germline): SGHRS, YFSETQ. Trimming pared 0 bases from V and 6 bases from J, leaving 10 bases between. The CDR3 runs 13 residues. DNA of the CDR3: TGCGCCAGCAGCTTGGAAGGTGCTGTCGAGCAGTACTTC. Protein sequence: CASSLEGAVEQYF.